Sequencing of this T cell receptor beta chain was carried out in a study of beta chain features in type 1 diabetes. The V end was cut by 5 bases, the J end by 1 base, with 12 bases between. CDR3 size: 14 residues. Germline CDR1 is SGHTS and CDR2 is YDEGEE. This clone was seen only a few times. Its antigen remains unknown. Reverse transcribing all isolated RNA meant expressed TCRB transcripts were sequenced. Generated by immunoSEQ multiplex PCR, the TCRdb table keeps only in-frame clones and is missing some. The sample lists about 340,000 clones, less than 15% seen once, with roughly 0.015% in the top ten. CD45RO/CCR7/CD25/CD127/CD95/CD27 sorting isolated CD4+ naive, central memory, regulatory and stem cell-like memory cells. Study observations and caveats: Shorter TCRB CDR3s, moderately but significantly so, marked every one of the four CD4+ subsets in Type 1 diabetes patients. More deletions and fewer insertions at VDJ junctions were found in patients with type 1 diabetes. The study found that naive, central memory and Treg TCRB repertoires appeared more similar in patients than in healthy donors.

This clonotype was obtained from a woman under 30 with type 1 diabetes. Sequencing input: naive CD4+ T cells from blood. The rearrangement links TRBV5-8 to TRBJ1-1; D is unclear. The CDR3 DNA reads TGTGCCAGCAGACCGGTACCAGGGAACACTGAAGCTTTCTTT. Its protein product is CASRPVPGNTEAFF.